This T cell receptor beta chain was obtained from a study of T cell changes during pregnancy in multiple sclerosis. Germline V gene data show CDR1 as SGDLS and CDR2 as YYNGEE. This CDR3 contains 16 residues. J lost 1 base, V lost 0 bases, and 4 bases had no gene match. TCRdb's table, derived via immunoSEQ multiplex PCR, lists solely in-frame clones and lacks some. The sample lists fewer than 40,000 clones; around 90% were seen once. The chain has TRBV9 and TRBJ2-3, with 8 bases fitting TRBD2. The clonotype was recovered from a female donor with multiple sclerosis, enrolled in a pregnancy study. The input for sequencing was CD8+ T cells from peripheral blood mononuclear cells, taken in the first trimester of pregnancy. Here the CDR3 DNA reads TGTGCCAGCAGCGTAGAAGCGGGAGAGGGCACAGATACGCAGTATTTT. Protein: CASSVEAGEGTDTQYF.